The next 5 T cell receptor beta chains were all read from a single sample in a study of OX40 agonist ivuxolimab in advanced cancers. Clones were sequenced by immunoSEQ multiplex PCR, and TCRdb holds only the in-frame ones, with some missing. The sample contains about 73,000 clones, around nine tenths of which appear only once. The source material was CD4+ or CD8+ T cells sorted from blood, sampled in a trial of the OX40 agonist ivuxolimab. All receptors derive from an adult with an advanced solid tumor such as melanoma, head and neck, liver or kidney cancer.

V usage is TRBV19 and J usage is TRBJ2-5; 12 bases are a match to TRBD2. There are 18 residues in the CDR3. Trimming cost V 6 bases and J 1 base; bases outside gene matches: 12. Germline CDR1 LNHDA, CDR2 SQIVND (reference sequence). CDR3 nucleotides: TGTGCCAGTAGCCTTTTTGGGGGACTAGCGGGCACCCAAGAGACCCAGTACTTC. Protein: CASSLFGGLAGTQETQYF. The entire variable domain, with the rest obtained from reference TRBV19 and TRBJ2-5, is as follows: DGGITQSPKYLFRKEGQNVTLSCEQNLNHDAMYWYRQDPGQGLRLIYYSQIVNDFQKGDIAEGYSVSREKKESFPLTVTSAQKNPTAFYLCASSLFGGLAGTQETQYFGPGTRLLVL.

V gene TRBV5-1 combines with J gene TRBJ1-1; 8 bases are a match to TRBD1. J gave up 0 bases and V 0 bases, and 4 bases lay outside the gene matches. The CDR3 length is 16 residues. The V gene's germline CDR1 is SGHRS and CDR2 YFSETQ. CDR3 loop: CASSLEAGGLNTEAFF. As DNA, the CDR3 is TGCGCCAGCAGCTTGGAGGCAGGGGGCCTGAACACTGAAGCTTTCTTT.

The CDR3 sequence: CASSLAAVAPQHF. The DNA for the CDR3 is TGTGCCAGCAGCTTAGCTGCGGTCGCGCCCCAGCATTTT. This chain links TRBV7-9 with TRBJ1-5; D remains unclear. The CDR3 is 13 amino acids. Germline CDR1 SEHNR, CDR2 FQNEAQ (reference sequence). Trimming pared 0 bases from V and 9 bases from J, leaving 9 bases between.

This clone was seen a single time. CDR3 loop: CSVEGTASAQYF. The CDR3 bases are TGCAGCGTTGAAGGGACTGCCTCGGCCCAGTACTTC. The J gene is TRBJ2-5, the V gene TRBV29-1; possible D gene TRBD2, 5 bases. Trimming removed 1 base from V and 9 bases from J, with 12 bases in between. The CDR3 length is 12 residues. Germline CDR1 and CDR2: SQVTM and ANQGSEA.

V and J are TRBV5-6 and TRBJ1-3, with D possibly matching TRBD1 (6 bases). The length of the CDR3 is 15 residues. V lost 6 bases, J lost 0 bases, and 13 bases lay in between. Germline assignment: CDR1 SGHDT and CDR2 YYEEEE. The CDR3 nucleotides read TGTGCCAGCACACGGGGGGCAGTCTCTGGAAACACCATATATTTT. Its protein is CASTRGAVSGNTIYF.